Below, one T cell receptor (beta chain) is given with its context. The antigen is not known. The data belong to a study of shared clonotypes between healthy human individuals. About the study: Serving as donors were two women and a few men, whose ages spanned 18 to 49. Study-wide findings and caveats: Limited genetic and exposure-history diversity came from having few donors.

Unsorted samples used tens of millions of PBMCs for genomic DNA. This CDR3 spans 14 amino acids. V lost 6 bases and J 5 bases, leaving 11 bases between the germline ends. The germline V gene has CDR1 ENHRY and CDR2 SYGVKD. Every subset's genomic DNA went evenly onto several immunoSEQ plates. Some clones are missing from TCRdb's copy, which holds only in-frame ones; the method was immunoSEQ multiplex PCR. In the table there are roughly 480,000 clones, roughly 85% of which are singletons. The source is a woman aged 40 to 50 in good health. Some clones in this sample may be carry-over from other donors' samples. The specimen sequenced was PBMCs. The V and J genes are TRBV10-3 and TRBJ1-6; maybe TRBD1 (5 bases). CDR3 nucleotides: TGTGCCATCAGGCAGGGTAGGGATAATTCACCCCTCCACTTT. Amino acid sequence: CAIRQGRDNSPLHF.